The rows below give T cell receptor beta chains drawn from one sample of a study of human T cells and chemical hapten exposure. TCRdb redid the calling of the RACE reads with MiXCR, one entry per CDR3 protein. The top ten clones hold under 9.5% of a sample with a few hundred thousand distinct CDR3 sequences, around 5.5% of them seen once. This material consisted of whole blood, taken in connection with sensitization to the hapten diphenylcyclopropenone (DPC). The receptors originated from a woman in her late teens or twenties with alopecia areata. Some clones in this sample may be carry-over from other donors' samples. Each CDR3 is given with its conserved first and last residue. D genes are given only for firm matches. Size values are once, few and many counts, or a class for expanded clones, and some rows have none.

j_call | v_call | d_call | clone_size | cdr3_nt | cdr3_aa
TRBJ1-1 | TRBV7-3 | NA | few | TGTGCCAGCAGCCAGAGAGGCTGGGGGACTGAAGCTTTCTTT | CASSQRGWGTEAFF
TRBJ1-6 | TRBV6-1 | NA | NA | TGTGCCAGCAGTGAATCTCACGGGAGTAATTCACCCCTCCACTTT | CASSESHGSNSPLHF
TRBJ1-5 | TRBV3-1 | NA | NA | TGTGCCAGCAGCCAAGATACAGGGATCGGGCAGCCCCAGCATTTT | CASSQDTGIGQPQHF
TRBJ2-3 | TRBV20-1 | NA | many | TGCAGTGCATCACAGGGAACCGGCACAGATACGCAGTATTTT | CSASQGTGTDTQYF
TRBJ1-5 | TRBV6-6 | NA | many | TGTGCCAGCACCCCCGCAGGGAATCAGCCCCAGCATTTT | CASTPAGNQPQHF
TRBJ2-3 | TRBV5-4 | NA | NA | TGTGCCAGCAGCCGTGGCGTAGCGCAAAGCACAGATACGCAGTATTTT | CASSRGVAQSTDTQYF
TRBJ1-1 | TRBV10-3 | NA | NA | TGTGCCACGCGGGAACAGAGGAACACTGAAGCTTTCTTT | CATREQRNTEAFF
TRBJ2-3 | TRBV10-3 | TRBD1 | many | TGTGCCATCACCGGGACAGGGGTGAGCACAGATACGCAGTATTTT | CAITGTGVSTDTQYF
TRBJ2-7 | TRBV6-6 | NA | few | TGTGCCAGCAGTTACAGGGGTACCTCCTACGAGCAGTACTTC | CASSYRGTSYEQYF
TRBJ1-2 | TRBV6-1 | TRBD1 | few | TGTGCCAACTTTGACAGGGGGGCCAGCTATGGCTACACCTTC | CANFDRGASYGYTF
TRBJ2-6 | TRBV6-5 | TRBD2 | few | TGTGCCAGCTCGGGGGGGTCCTCTGGGGCCAACGTCCTGACTTTC | CASSGGSSGANVLTF
TRBJ2-7 | TRBV5-1 | NA | NA | TGCGCCAGCAGCAATGACTCCGGGACGGGGTACTACGAGCAGTACTTC | CASSNDSGTGYYEQYF
TRBJ2-3 | TRBV10-3 | TRBD1 | few | TGTGCCATCAGCCCGACAGGGGGCCGTACAGATACGCAGTATTTT | CAISPTGGRTDTQYF
TRBJ2-7 | TRBV18 | NA | many | TGTGCCAGCTCACCCACACCCTACGAGCAGTACTTC | CASSPTPYEQYF
TRBJ1-1 | TRBV7-2 | NA | many | TGTGCCAGCAGCCACGCGGCTAGGAAATACACTGAAGCTTTCTTT | CASSHAARKYTEAFF
TRBJ2-1 | TRBV4-2 | NA | few | TGTGCCAGCAGCCAAGCGTCCTACAATGAGCAGTTCTTC | CASSQASYNEQFF
TRBJ2-5 | TRBV12-5 | NA | many | TGTGCTAGTGGTCCACCCTCCATAGCCGAGACCCAGTACTTC | CASGPPSIAETQYF
TRBJ2-3 | TRBV6-2/TRBV6-3 | NA | few | TGTGCCAGCATTACTGGACCCTCCCCCACAGATACGCAGTATTTT | CASITGPSPTDTQYF
TRBJ1-6 | TRBV27 | NA | few | TGTGCCAGCAGTTTATCTGGGGGGCACTCACCCCTCCACTTT | CASSLSGGHSPLHF
TRBJ2-3 | TRBV5-1 | NA | many | TGCGCCAGCAGCTTGTCAGCCCAGCCCCTCACAGATACGCAGTATTTT | CASSLSAQPLTDTQYF
TRBJ1-1 | TRBV5-1 | NA | NA | TGCGCCAGCAGCTTGGCCAGAGAGAACACTGAAGCTTTCTTT | CASSLARENTEAFF
TRBJ1-4 | TRBV20-1 | NA | few | TGCAGTGCTCCAACCGGGGCGATAAATGAAAAACTGTTTTTT | CSAPTGAINEKLFF
TRBJ1-6 | TRBV27 | NA | many | TGTGCCAGTAAAGGGGGAGAAATGTCCTATAATTCACCCCTCCACTTT | CASKGGEMSYNSPLHF
TRBJ1-6 | TRBV3-1 | NA | many | TGTGCCAGCAGCCAATATACAGGGAGGGGATCACCCCTCCACTTT | CASSQYTGRGSPLHF
TRBJ2-3 | TRBV6-1 | NA | many | TGTGCCAGCAGTGAAGAGGACGGCAGCACAGATACGCAGTATTTT | CASSEEDGSTDTQYF
TRBJ1-5 | TRBV20-1 | NA | NA | TGCAGTGCTAGGGGGACCAAGGAGAATCAGCCCCAGCATTTT | CSARGTKENQPQHF
TRBJ2-1 | TRBV6-2/TRBV6-3 | TRBD2 | few | TGTGCCAGCAGAGCCGGACTAGTGTCCTACAATGAGCAGTTCTTC | CASRAGLVSYNEQFF
TRBJ1-5 | TRBV12-3/TRBV12-4 | NA | NA | TGTGCCAGCAAACAGGGAAGTCAGCCCCAGCATTTT | CASKQGSQPQHF
TRBJ1-1 | TRBV7-8 | NA | many | TGTGCCAGCAGCTTAGCGTCGGCGGCGAACACTGAAGCTTTCTTT | CASSLASAANTEAFF
TRBJ2-3 | TRBV29-1 | TRBD2 | many | TGCAGCGTTGGGGAGGGCCCAGATACGCAGTATTTT | CSVGEGPDTQYF
TRBJ2-7 | TRBV7-9 | TRBD1 | NA | TGTGCCAGCAGCCCTACTGACAGGGCCGAGCAGTACTTC | CASSPTDRAEQYF
TRBJ2-5 | TRBV11-1 | NA | few | TGTGCCAGCAGCTTATGGGGTCTTCGACAGGGAGGAGGGGAGACCCAGTACTTC | CASSLWGLRQGGGETQYF
TRBJ2-2 | TRBV7-9 | TRBD2 | NA | TGTGCCAGCAGCTTATCCGGGAGGCGGACCGGGGAGCTGTTTTTT | CASSLSGRRTGELFF
TRBJ2-7 | TRBV6-2/TRBV6-3 | NA | NA | TGTGCCAGCACCGCGGTCGGACAGCCCCTGACCCACGAGCAGTACTTC | CASTAVGQPLTHEQYF
TRBJ2-3 | TRBV6-6 | TRBD1 | many | TGTGCCAGCAGCCCCACAGGGGCCCACGAGCCCGATACGCAGTATTTT | CASSPTGAHEPDTQYF
TRBJ2-7 | TRBV18 | NA | many | TGTGCCAGCTCCCCCGCGGGGCGGACAGGCAAGTACGAGCAGTACTTC | CASSPAGRTGKYEQYF
TRBJ2-1 | TRBV3-1 | NA | many | TGTGCCAGCAGCCAAGAAAGGCAGTCCACCTACAATGAGCAGTTCTTC | CASSQERQSTYNEQFF
TRBJ2-7 | TRBV3-1 | TRBD2 | NA | TGTGCCAGCAGCCAAGGAGCGGGAGGGGCCGAGCAGTACTTC | CASSQGAGGAEQYF
TRBJ2-5 | TRBV4-3 | TRBD2 | few | TGCGCCAGCAGCGGGACTAGCGAGGAGACCCAGTACTTC | CASSGTSEETQYF
TRBJ1-1 | TRBV10-3 | NA | many | TGTGCCATCGGATCAGGCCCGACGATGGACACTGAAGCTTTCTTT | CAIGSGPTMDTEAFF
TRBJ2-2 | TRBV13 | NA | many | TGTGCCAGCAGCTTGGGTGACAGCACCGGGGAGCTGTTTTTT | CASSLGDSTGELFF
TRBJ2-7 | TRBV28 | TRBD2 | NA | TGTGCCAGCAGTTTGCAAGGACTAGTCAGCTACGAGCAGTACTTC | CASSLQGLVSYEQYF
TRBJ2-7 | TRBV6-6 | NA | NA | TGTGCCAGCAGTTCTCTACAGCTCTCCTCCTACGAGCAGTACTTC | CASSSLQLSSYEQYF
TRBJ2-1 | TRBV6-2/TRBV6-3 | NA | many | TGTGCCAGCAGTCCCCGGCAGGTCTCCTACAATGAGCAGTTCTTC | CASSPRQVSYNEQFF
TRBJ1-3 | TRBV18 | NA | NA | TGTGCCAGCTCACCGGGCACAGGACCCTCTCGTCGGACTGGAAACACCATATATTTT | CASSPGTGPSRRTGNTIYF
TRBJ1-5 | TRBV10-3 | NA | few | TGTGCCATCAGTGATCAGGGAGGACTTCCCCAGCATTTT | CAISDQGGLPQHF
TRBJ1-5 | TRBV18 | NA | few | TGTGCCAGCTCACCTTACCGGGACGGGCGGAATCAGCCCCAGCATTTT | CASSPYRDGRNQPQHF
TRBJ1-1 | TRBV6-2/TRBV6-3 | TRBD1 | many | TGTGCCACCCGGACAGGGGAGCCCTACACTGAAGCTTTCTTT | CATRTGEPYTEAFF
TRBJ1-1 | TRBV5-1 | NA | NA | TGCGCCAGCAGCTTAACATCAAACACTGAAGCTTTCTTT | CASSLTSNTEAFF
TRBJ1-2 | TRBV15 | NA | few | TGTGCCACCAGCAGAGAATATCGGGCTCGCTATGGCTACACCTTC | CATSREYRARYGYTF
TRBJ1-6 | TRBV20-1 | NA | many | TGCAGTGCTAGGGTTTTAGGGGAGACTGGTTCACCCCTCCACTTT | CSARVLGETGSPLHF